The 27 T cell receptor beta chains presented below share a single source sample, sequenced in a study of shared clonotypes between healthy human individuals. CD45RO negativity and positive selection for CCR7 defined naive CD8 cells, a population that excluded terminally differentiated effector memory CD45RA+ cells. The assay was immunoSEQ multiplex PCR, and TCRdb's table has in-frame clones only and misses some. This table has 800,000 to 950,000 clones, about 96% appearing once. Sample: naive CD8+ T cells sorted from blood. The receptor set was obtained from a man aged 25 to 40 in good health.

This sequence joins TRBV4-1 and TRBJ2-2, with D unclear. Germline V lookup: CDR1 MGHRA, CDR2 YSYEKL. V lost 1 base, J lost 3 bases, and 12 bases lay in between. The CDR3 length is 16 residues. CDR3 sequence: CASSQVIQPYTGELFF. Here the CDR3 DNA reads TGCGCCAGCAGCCAAGTGATACAGCCGTACACCGGGGAGCTGTTTTTT.

The genes are TRBV30 and TRBJ2-5, with D possibly matching TRBD1 (5 bases). This CDR3 comprises 14 residues. Germline-derived CDR1 and CDR2 are GTSNPN and SVGIG (reference sequence). The V and J ends lost 3 bases and 5 bases respectively, with 16 bases between them. CDR3 DNA: TGTGCCTGGAGCAGGGCAGGGCGAGTTGAGACCCAGTACTTC. This codes for CAWSRAGRVETQYF.

Here the CDR3 reads CASSRDIDEKLFF. CDR3 DNA sequence: TGTGCCAGCAGTCGGGACATCGATGAAAAACTGTTTTTT. V and J are TRBV27 and TRBJ1-4, with D perhaps matching TRBD1 (6 bases). Germline assignment: CDR1 MNHEY and CDR2 SMNVEV (reference sequence). The CDR3 spans 13 residues. Trimming stripped 5 bases from V and 6 bases from J, with 10 bases between.

The rearrangement uses TRBV2 and TRBJ2-3; 11 bases are a match to TRBD2. Germline CDR1 SNHLY, CDR2 FYNNEI. The CDR3 has 16 residues. V was clipped by 5 bases and J by 0 bases; unmatched bases: 4. The CDR3 protein is CASSQGLAASTDTQYF. The CDR3 nucleotides are TGTGCCAGCAGTCAGGGACTAGCGGCTAGCACAGATACGCAGTATTTT.

The V gene is TRBV9, the J gene TRBJ2-1; 9 nucleotides match TRBD1. The CDR3 covers 13 residues. Germline-derived CDR1 and CDR2 are SGDLS and YYNGEE. With V trimmed by 6 bases and J by 8 bases, 6 bases remained unmatched. CDR3 coding DNA: TGTGCCAGCACCCGGGACAGGGATCATGAGCAGTTCTTC. It yields the protein CASTRDRDHEQFF.

The J gene is TRBJ2-5, the V gene TRBV27; D gene ambiguous. V was shortened by 6 bases and J by 1 base, with 9 bases between the two germline ends. Germline CDR1 MNHEY, CDR2 SMNVEV (reference sequence). This CDR3 contains 13 residues. The CDR3 reads CASSHISQETQYF. CDR3 coding DNA: TGTGCCAGCAGCCACATTTCCCAAGAGACCCAGTACTTC.

The chain couples TRBV27 to TRBJ1-3; a possible D gene is TRBD1 (5 bases). Trimming stripped 6 bases from V and 1 base from J, with 10 bases between. The CDR3 sequence is 14 residues long. Germline CDR1 MNHEY, CDR2 SMNVEV (reference sequence). CDR3 coding DNA: TGTGCCAGCAGGGACACCTGGTCTGGAAACACCATATATTTT. Its protein product is CASRDTWSGNTIYF.

The CDR3 is CASTQTGSSYEQYF. CDR3 nucleotides: TGTGCCAGTACCCAGACAGGGAGCTCCTACGAGCAGTACTTC. The rearrangement links TRBV19 to TRBJ2-7; 7 bases match TRBD1. The CDR3 is 14 residues long. V shed 7 bases, J shed 0 bases, and the junction held 6 bases outside the gene matches. Looked up from germline, CDR1 is LNHDA and CDR2 is SQIVND (reference sequence). Complete variable domain (other parts from reference TRBV19 and TRBJ2-7): DGGITQSPKYLFRKEGQNVTLSCEQNLNHDAMYWYRQDPGQGLRLIYYSQIVNDFQKGDIAEGYSVSREKKESFPLTVTSAQKNPTAFYLCASTQTGSSYEQYFGPGTRLTVT.

The chain has TRBV20-1 and TRBJ1-1; 11 nucleotides line up with TRBD1. Germline loops: CDR1 DFQATT, CDR2 SNEGSKA (reference sequence). The CDR3 is 11 amino acids. Trimming at V came to 5 bases and at J to 11 bases, leaving 4 bases not matched to a gene. DNA for the CDR3: TGCAGTGCTTCGGACAGGGGGCAGGCTTTCTTT. Amino acids: CSASDRGQAFF.

The chain combines TRBV6-1 with TRBJ1-4; D perhaps matches TRBD1 (6 bases). Trimming pared 6 bases from V and 7 bases from J, leaving 15 bases between. Germline CDR1 is MNHNS and CDR2 is SASEGT. The CDR3 runs 14 residues. The DNA for the CDR3 is TGTGCCAGCAGGATCCGGGACAAGAGTGAAAAACTGTTTTTT. Protein sequence: CASRIRDKSEKLFF.

V is TRBV4-1 and J is TRBJ2-1; D is unclear. The V gene's germline CDR1 is MGHRA and CDR2 YSYEKL. Between the trimmed V and J ends, which lost 0 bases and 6 bases, there was a span of 15 bases. This CDR3 is 16 amino acids long. The CDR3 DNA sequence: TGCGCCAGCAGCCAAGATGCAAGCGAACGACCCAATGAGCAGTTCTTC. Amino acid sequence: CASSQDASERPNEQFF.

The rearrangement uses TRBV11-2 and TRBJ2-7, with TRBD1 matching 7 bases. The junction had 7 bases not matched to a gene; V was cut back by 1 base and J by 4 bases. CDR3 size: 15 residues. Germline assignment: CDR1 SGHAT and CDR2 FQNNGV. The CDR3 loop is CASSLGETGIYEQYF. CDR3 sequence (DNA): TGTGCCAGCAGCTTAGGTGAGACAGGGATATACGAGCAGTACTTC.

This clone was seen once. The chain joins TRBV18 to TRBJ2-7; D is unclear. This CDR3 region has 14 residues. V was shortened by 3 bases and J by 2 bases, with 11 bases between the two germline ends. CDR1 and CDR2 (germline): KGHSH, LQKENI. The CDR3 reads CASSPVGRAYEQYF. The CDR3 DNA follows: TGTGCCAGCTCACCTGTCGGCCGGGCCTACGAGCAGTACTTC.

The chain is built from TRBV9 and TRBJ1-1; 8 bases match TRBD1. The CDR3 runs 13 residues. With V trimmed by 3 bases and J by 5 bases, 3 bases remained unmatched. Germline assignment: CDR1 SGDLS and CDR2 YYNGEE. CDR3 sequence: CASSAGQGTEAFF. The CDR3 DNA reads TGTGCCAGCAGCGCCGGACAGGGAACTGAAGCTTTCTTT.

The chain uses TRBV7-8 and TRBJ2-7, with D unresolved. The V gene lost 2 bases and the J gene lost 4 bases, with 6 bases spanning the gap. Germline V gene lookup returns CDR1 SGHVS and CDR2 FQNEAQ. This CDR3 comprises 12 residues. CDR3 sequence: CASSLLGYEQYF. In nucleotides, the CDR3 is TGTGCCAGCAGCTTATTAGGGTACGAGCAGTACTTC.

The gene calls are TRBV11-1 and TRBJ2-7; no clear D. From germline, CDR1 is SGHAT and CDR2 FQDESV (reference sequence). Between the trimmed V and J ends, which lost 3 bases and 2 bases, there was a span of 14 bases. This CDR3 has 15 amino acids. CDR3 nucleotides: TGTGCCAGCAGCTTGGAAGGCGGTTACCCCTACGAGCAGTACTTC. Its translation is CASSLEGGYPYEQYF.

The chain employs TRBV4-3 and TRBJ2-3, with D tentatively TRBD1 or TRBD2 (5 bases each). CDR1 LGHNA and CDR2 YSLEER come from the germline V gene. This CDR3 is 14 amino acids long. V lost 1 base and J 2 bases, leaving 7 bases between the germline ends. The CDR3 protein is CASSQGGFTDTQYF. DNA for the CDR3: TGCGCCAGCAGCCAAGGGGGGTTCACAGATACGCAGTATTTT.

This sequence joins TRBV7-9 and TRBJ2-4, with D perhaps matching TRBD2 (6 bases). This CDR3 region has 13 residues. Germline loops: CDR1 SEHNR, CDR2 FQNEAQ (reference sequence). V shed 5 bases and J shed 7 bases, with 12 bases lying between them. Here the CDR3 DNA reads TGTGCCAGCAGCCTCGGCGGGGCGAACATTCAGTACTTC. As protein: CASSLGGANIQYF. The full variable domain, with the rest looked up from reference TRBV7-9 and TRBJ2-4, is DTGVSQNPRHKITKRGQNVTFRCDPISEHNRLYWYRQTLGQGPEFLTYFQNEAQLEKSRLLSDRFSAERPKGSFSTLEIQRTEQGDSAMYLCASSLGGANIQYFGAGTRLSVL.

The V call is TRBV6-6, the J call TRBJ1-3; a weak D match, TRBD1 (5 bases). CDR1 is MNHNY, CDR2 SVGAGI, per germline (reference sequence). V was trimmed by 5 bases and J by 0 bases, leaving 14 bases between them. The CDR3 is made up of 16 amino acids. The CDR3 DNA reads as TGTGCCAGCAGTCGTCCGGGGCCTCACTCTGGAAACACCATATATTTT. This sequence encodes CASSRPGPHSGNTIYF.

This chain joins TRBV11-3 and TRBJ2-3; 9 bases fit TRBD2. Trimming took 5 bases from V and 6 from J; bases not matched to a gene: 9. The CDR3 covers 15 residues. Germline V lookup: CDR1 SGHNT, CDR2 YENEEA. Here the CDR3 DNA reads TGTGCCAGCAGCCCCGGGGCGGGAGGGCCGGATACGCAGTATTTT. This sequence encodes CASSPGAGGPDTQYF.

This rearrangement joins TRBV7-9 to TRBJ1-1; weak D call: TRBD1 (5 bases). This CDR3 has 16 amino acids. CDR1 is SEHNR, CDR2 FQNEAQ, per germline (reference sequence). Trimming took 5 bases from V and 5 from J, leaving 21 bases between them. CDR3 residues: CASSPIRGAVKTEAFF. CDR3 coding DNA: TGTGCCAGCAGCCCTATCCGAGGGGCAGTAAAGACTGAAGCTTTCTTT.

This clone came up once. The chain carries TRBV6-1 and TRBJ1-2, with D hard to call. V was pared by 0 bases and J by 0 bases, with 14 bases between. From germline, CDR1 is MNHNS and CDR2 SASEGT. The CDR3 length is 17 residues. The CDR3 region is CASSEARGPFANYGYTF. The CDR3 nucleotides read TGTGCCAGCAGTGAAGCGCGTGGCCCTTTTGCTAACTATGGCTACACCTTC.

As to this clone: Its ends do not fully match the called genes, so a read error is possible. This rearrangement joins TRBV29-1 to TRBJ1-2; D ambiguous. This CDR3 comprises 13 residues. Looked up from germline, CDR1 is SQVTM and CDR2 is ANQGSEA. The CDR3 protein is CSVEDSGNHGYTF. CDR3 nucleotides: TGCAGCGTTGAAGATTCCGGTAACCATGGCTACACCTTC.

The chain's CDR3 is CASSSRRRGHYGYTF. In DNA, the CDR3 is TGTGCCAGCAGTTCTAGAAGGCGGGGGCACTATGGCTACACCTTC. The chain is built from TRBV6-5 and TRBJ1-2; D possibly corresponds to TRBD1 (6 bases). The CDR3 is 15 amino acids. V lost 4 bases, J lost 3 bases, and 15 bases lay in between. CDR1 and CDR2 from the germline V gene are MNHEY and SVGAGI.

The rearrangement uses TRBV27 and TRBJ2-7; D unclear. Trimming took 9 bases from V and 0 from J, leaving 15 bases between them. Germline V gene lookup returns CDR1 MNHEY and CDR2 SMNVEV (reference sequence). This CDR3 spans 14 amino acids. This CDR3 is CASAIRKSSYEQYF. The CDR3 DNA is TGTGCCAGTGCGATCAGGAAGAGCTCCTACGAGCAGTACTTC.

The chain combines TRBV5-1 with TRBJ2-3; 7 positions agree with TRBD2. CDR1 and CDR2 from the germline V gene are SGHRS and YFSETQ. The CDR3 covers 14 residues. V was pared by 2 bases and J by 4 bases, with 4 bases of the junction left unmatched. CDR3 DNA: TGCGCCAGCAGCTTAGCTAGCGGCGCAGATACGCAGTATTTT. It is translated as CASSLASGADTQYF.

The chain has TRBV11-2 and TRBJ1-4; 10 bases line up with TRBD1. The CDR3 covers 15 residues. In germline, CDR1 is SGHAT, CDR2 FQNNGV. Losses at the gene ends were 5 bases for V and 7 bases for J; bases not matched to a gene: 7. CDR3 region: CASSQGQGGLEKLFF. Here the CDR3 DNA reads TGTGCCAGCAGCCAAGGACAGGGGGGGCTTGAAAAACTGTTTTTT.